The rows below give T cell receptor beta chains drawn from one sample of a study of T cells in Graves' hyperthyroidism and ophthalmopathy. Each CDR3 protein is one row after TCRdb ran MiXCR on the multiplex PCR reads. The sample gives under 300,000 distinct CDR3 sequences, approximately 14% of which show up once; 7% to 9.5% is in the top ten. The specimen sequenced was blood. These TCRs come from a woman in her 40s with Graves' hyperthyroidism. Each CDR3 is given with its conserved first and last residue. The order of the fields is J gene, D gene, clone size, V gene, CDR3 protein, CDR3 DNA. D genes are given only for firm matches. Part of the rows lack a size; the others show once, few, many or a class for expanded clones.

TRBJ1-4 - few TRBV7-9 CASSLRGHLGEDEKLFF TGTGCCAGCAGCTTAAGAGGTCACCTTGGGGAAGATGAAAAACTGTTTTTT
TRBJ1-3 - - TRBV29-1 CSVQDTLSGNTIYF TGCAGCGTCCAGGACACCCTCTCTGGAAACACCATATATTTT
TRBJ2-1 - - TRBV14 CATSEEGINEQFF TGTGCCACCTCAGAGGAGGGGATCAATGAGCAGTTCTTC
TRBJ2-7 - - TRBV5-5 CASSYGGRLELGEQYF TGTGCCAGCAGCTATGGAGGAAGGTTAGAACTGGGCGAGCAGTACTTC
TRBJ2-7 TRBD1 many TRBV20-1 CSATDRGGSSYEQYF TGCAGTGCAACCGACAGGGGGGGGAGCTCCTACGAGCAGTACTTC
TRBJ1-2 - - TRBV10-3 CAISESTWIPNYGYTF TGTGCCATCAGTGAGTCGACTTGGATACCCAACTATGGCTACACCTTC
TRBJ2-6 - few TRBV29-1 CSATQGAGANVLTF TGCAGCGCAACACAGGGTGCTGGGGCCAACGTCCTGACTTTC
TRBJ1-2 - many TRBV3-1 CASSQDRRGARRGYTF TGTGCCAGCAGCCAAGATCGCCGAGGGGCCCGAAGAGGCTACACCTTC
TRBJ2-5 TRBD1 many TRBV12-3/TRBV12-4 CASRNRGDREGETQYF TGTGCCAGCAGGAATAGAGGGGACAGGGAGGGAGAGACCCAGTACTTC
TRBJ1-2 - many TRBV12-3/TRBV12-4 CASNWGRYGYTF TGTGCCAGCAACTGGGGAAGGTATGGCTACACCTTC
TRBJ2-3 TRBD1 - TRBV6-5 CASSSLGQGDLADTQYF TGTGCCAGCAGTTCCCTGGGACAGGGGGACCTCGCAGATACGCAGTATTTT
TRBJ1-1 - few TRBV19 CASIGGGIVGTEAFF TGTGCCAGTATTGGGGGGGGGATCGTGGGCACTGAAGCTTTCTTT
TRBJ2-3 TRBD2 - TRBV11-2 CASSAPLAGGHTDTQYF TGTGCCAGCAGCGCACCACTAGCGGGAGGCCACACAGATACGCAGTATTTT
TRBJ1-1 - - TRBV5-6 CASSLYGSEAFF TGTGCCAGCAGCTTGTATGGGAGCGAAGCTTTCTTT
TRBJ2-2 TRBD2 - TRBV7-9 CASTGLAVRGGELFF TGTGCCAGCACCGGACTAGCAGTACGAGGCGGGGAGCTGTTTTTT
TRBJ1-4 - few TRBV14 CASSQSGHGKLFF TGTGCCAGCAGCCAGTCAGGGCATGGGAAACTGTTTTTT
TRBJ1-2 - - TRBV7-9 CASSPRGGGVTF TGTGCCAGCAGCCCTCGTGGCGGAGGGGTGACCTTC
TRBJ1-1 - many TRBV20-1 CSASIYLNTEAFF TGCAGTGCTTCCATTTACCTGAACACTGAAGCTTTCTTT
TRBJ2-3 - - TRBV4-1 CASSHLGTGLTDTQYF TGCGCCAGCAGCCACCTTGGGACGGGACTCACAGATACGCAGTATTTT
TRBJ2-1 TRBD2 - TRBV7-9 CASIPIRLAGSYNEQFF TGTGCCAGCATTCCCATCCGACTAGCGGGGTCCTACAATGAGCAGTTCTTC
TRBJ2-7 - many TRBV7-9 CASSVRQYEQYF TGTGCCAGCAGCGTTAGACAGTACGAGCAGTACTTC
TRBJ1-1 - few TRBV18 CASSPTGVETEAFF TGTGCCAGCTCACCAACGGGGGTCGAGACTGAAGCTTTCTTT